This TCR beta chain derives from a study of graft-versus-host responses after intestinal transplantation (dated by TCRdb to about 2021). The study in broad terms: The transplants that recipients received were multivisceral, liver-intestinal, or isolated intestinal. Donor T cell macrochimerism was defined as a peak of at least 4% donor T cells among recipient peripheral blood mononuclear cells. To identify alloreactive clones, pre-transplant mixed lymphocyte reaction products were sequenced and then compared with unstimulated pre-transplant donor and recipient T cells. Graft-versus-host and host-versus-graft alloreactive T cell clones were tracked in the graft, circulation and bone marrow after intestinal transplantation using bulk TCR-beta CDR3 sequencing. Samples from a few later patients were sequenced in-house on an Illumina MiSeq with MiXCR processing rather than by the commercial service. Of the roughly 25 intestinal transplant recipients enrolled in the cohort, one of whom was a retransplant, a few patients without pretransplant specimens were excluded. Anti-thymocyte globulin induction was given to all recipients, followed by maintenance tacrolimus and steroids for about 3 years. The investigation overall reported the following: GvH clones were detected in recipient bone marrow, and some of these GvH clones were observed earlier in ileal mucosa or blood, consistent with an intestinal mucosal origin. Early after transplant, declines in HvG clones were associated with peak levels of circulating GvH clones. In patients with donor T cell macrochimerism, the allografts had high GvH to HvG T cell clonal ratios. Conclusions were limited by the relatively low number and heterogeneity of intestinal transplant patients.

Concerning this clone: Its antigen target is currently unknown. No much larger clone is present one base from it, and per-base qualities are unavailable.

Library method: the immunoSEQ multiplex PCR assay. For most patients, genomic DNA was isolated using the Qiagen DNeasy Blood and Tissue Kit and was shipped frozen to Adaptive Biotechnologies for TCR sequencing. High-throughput TCR-beta CDR3 sequencing of genomic DNA from most patients was performed by Adaptive Biotechnologies. The published analysis was carried out like this. TCR sequencing data for over 15 patients were retrieved from Adaptive's ImmunoSEQ software; three other patients were processed with MiXCR and VDJtools. To correct CD4 versus CD8 sorting errors, sequences present in both subsets at a frequency ratio below 5:1 were removed. CDR3 nucleotide sequences shared between donor and recipient were removed because their origin could not be assigned. Alloreactive clones required at least 2-fold expansion over unstimulated cells and minimum CFSE-low frequency of 0.002% (template counts) or 0.001% (read counts). Clones were considered mappable if detected in sequenced pre-transplant spleen, lymph node, or MLR CFSE-low populations of the donor or recipient. The cumulative frequency of alloreactive clones was calculated as a percentage of all sequences, weighted by copy number. The table was pulled from immuneACCESS by TCRdb, which kept in-frame rearrangements only. Such tables lose some clones; where checked, under half of the loss comes from unresolved V genes, and the rest has no known cause. V and J calls and clone size are as listed in that table; D and trimming were resolved from the DNA. This sample lists 85,000 to 100,000 clones; about 93% were detected once. The ten most abundant clones make up approximately 2% of the sample.

The V end gives up 5 bases and the J end 11 bases, leaving 14 bases in the junction not matched to a gene. The germline V gene (reference sequence) sets CDR1 to SGHKS and CDR2 to YYEKEE. The CDR3 spans 14 residues, from the cysteine through the phenylalanine. Just the 42-base CDR3 DNA is kept, in frame starting at base 1. This specimen's time point label, per the study, means: cells obtained before transplantation from donor or recipient. CD3+CD4+ and CD3+CD8+ populations were FACS-sorted from unstimulated pre-transplant donor and recipient cells taken from spleen or lymph nodes. This sample comprised unstimulated CD8+ T cells sorted from spleen or lymph node cells, obtained before intestinal transplant. The chain is made from TRBV5-5 and TRBJ1-1; the central 8 bases match TRBD1. This sequence originates from a human donor who received an intestinal transplant. The DNA sequence is TGTGCCAGCAGGGCCGGGACAGGAGACCCCGTTGCTTTCTTT. It encodes CASRAGTGDPVAFF.